This T cell receptor (beta chain) was documented in a study of response to subunit inactivated influenza vaccine. Trimming shortened V by 6 bases and J by 2 bases, and 12 bases separated the two germline ends. The V gene's germline CDR1 is LGHDT and CDR2 YNNKEL (reference sequence). The CDR3 is made up of 14 amino acids. As regards this clonotype: The antigen remains undetermined.

One entry per CDR3 protein, called by TCRdb with MiXCR from the RT-PCR reads. The table includes 650,000 to 800,000 distinct CDR3 sequences, 14% detected once. General observations from the study: T cells newly recruited by each seasonal influenza vaccination are few, the authors suggested.

V gene TRBV3-1 combines with J gene TRBJ2-3; D tentatively reads TRBD1 or TRBD2 (5 bases each). The material sequenced was PBMCs from blood, taken roughly 15 days before vaccination. The receptor was derived from a man aged 50 to 60 who received an inactivated influenza vaccine. This CDR3 reads CASSPGRNTDTQYF. The CDR3 DNA is TGTGCCAGCAGTCCGGGACGAAACACAGATACGCAGTATTTT.